This T cell receptor (beta chain) originates from a study of immune evolution from preneoplasia to lung adenocarcinoma. Clones were read by immunoSEQ multiplex PCR, and TCRdb kept only the in-frame ones, dropping some. The table has about 41,000 clones, around 80% seen once. This clone was seen more than once but under ten times. The sample comprised FFPE invasive lung adenocarcinoma tissue. The receptor was derived from a person in their sixties or seventies with lung adenocarcinoma.

The CDR3 DNA follows: TGTGCCAGCGGGGTCAGGGCGTCCGAGCAGTACTTC. Translation gives CASGVRASEQYF. The gene calls are TRBV14 and TRBJ2-7, with a tentative D call TRBD1 (5 bases). The CDR3 extends over 12 amino acids. Germline V gene lookup returns CDR1 SGHDN and CDR2 FVKESK. The ends were cut back, 8 bases at V and 6 bases at J, with 14 bases in the middle.